This T cell receptor (beta chain) was profiled in a study of T cells in localized non-small cell lung cancer. The table came from immunoSEQ multiplex PCR; TCRdb's copy has only in-frame clones and leaves some out. In the table there are 950 to 1,000 clones, more than 20% of which are singletons. There are 12 residues in the CDR3. Deletions cut 4 bases from V and 6 bases from J, with 7 bases between. Germline V lookup: CDR1 LGHNT, CDR2 FRNRAP. This receptor was identified in a woman aged 40 to 75 with stage III lung adenocarcinoma. V and J are TRBV12-5 and TRBJ2-1; D gene unclear. Material: normal lung tissue next to the tumor, obtained before any cancer treatment. CDR3 protein: CASGSRINEQFF. CDR3 DNA sequence: TGTGCTAGTGGTTCCCGGATCAATGAGCAGTTCTTC.